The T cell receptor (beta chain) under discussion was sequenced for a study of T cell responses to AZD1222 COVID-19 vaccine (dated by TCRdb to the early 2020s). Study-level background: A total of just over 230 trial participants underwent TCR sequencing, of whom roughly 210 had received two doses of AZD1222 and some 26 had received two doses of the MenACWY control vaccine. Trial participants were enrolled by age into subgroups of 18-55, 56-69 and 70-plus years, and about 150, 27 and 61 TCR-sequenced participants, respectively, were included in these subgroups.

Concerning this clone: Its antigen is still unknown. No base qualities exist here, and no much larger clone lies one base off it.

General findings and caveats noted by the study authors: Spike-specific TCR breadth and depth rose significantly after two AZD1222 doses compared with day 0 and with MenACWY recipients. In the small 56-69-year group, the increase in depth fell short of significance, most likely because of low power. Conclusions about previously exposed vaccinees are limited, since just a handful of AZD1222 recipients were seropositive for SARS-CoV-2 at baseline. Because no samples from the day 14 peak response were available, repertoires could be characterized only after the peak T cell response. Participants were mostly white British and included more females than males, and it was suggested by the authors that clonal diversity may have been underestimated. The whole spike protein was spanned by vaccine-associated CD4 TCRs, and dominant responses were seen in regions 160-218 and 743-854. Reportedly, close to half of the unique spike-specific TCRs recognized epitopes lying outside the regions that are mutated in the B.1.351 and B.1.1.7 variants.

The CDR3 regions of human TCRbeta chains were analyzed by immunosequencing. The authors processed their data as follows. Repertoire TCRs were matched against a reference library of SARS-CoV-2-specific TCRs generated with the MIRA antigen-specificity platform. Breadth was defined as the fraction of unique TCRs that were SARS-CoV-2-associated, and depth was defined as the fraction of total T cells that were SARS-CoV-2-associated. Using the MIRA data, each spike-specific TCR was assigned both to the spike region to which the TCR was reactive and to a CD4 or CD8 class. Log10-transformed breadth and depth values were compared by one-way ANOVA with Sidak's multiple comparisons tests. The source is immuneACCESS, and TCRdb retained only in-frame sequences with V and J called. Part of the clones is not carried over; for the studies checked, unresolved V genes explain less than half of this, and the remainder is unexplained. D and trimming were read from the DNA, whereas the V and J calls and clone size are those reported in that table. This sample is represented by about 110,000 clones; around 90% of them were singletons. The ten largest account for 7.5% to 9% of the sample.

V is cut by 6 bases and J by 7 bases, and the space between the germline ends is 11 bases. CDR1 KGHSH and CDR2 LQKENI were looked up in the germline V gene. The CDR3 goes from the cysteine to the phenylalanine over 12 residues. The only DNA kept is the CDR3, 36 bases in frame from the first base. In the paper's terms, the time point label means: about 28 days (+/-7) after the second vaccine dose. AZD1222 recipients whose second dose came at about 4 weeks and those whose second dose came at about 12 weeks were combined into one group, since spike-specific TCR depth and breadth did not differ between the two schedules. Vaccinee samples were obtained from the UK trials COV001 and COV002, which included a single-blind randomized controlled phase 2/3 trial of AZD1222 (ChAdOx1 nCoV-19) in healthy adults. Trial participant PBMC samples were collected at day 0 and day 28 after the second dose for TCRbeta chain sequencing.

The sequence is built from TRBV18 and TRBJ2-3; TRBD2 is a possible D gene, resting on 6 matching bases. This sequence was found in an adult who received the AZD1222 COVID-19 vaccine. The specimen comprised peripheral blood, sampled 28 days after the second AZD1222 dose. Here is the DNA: TGTGCCAGCTCCCCTGGCGGGAATACGCAGTATTTT. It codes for CASSPGGNTQYF.